A single sample gave rise to the 23 T cell receptor beta chains below, sequenced in a study of cytotoxic CD8 clonotypes in ibrutinib-treated CLL. Only in-frame clones appear in the TCRdb table, and some are missing; sequencing was by immunoSEQ multiplex PCR. Counted here are over 45,000 clones, 56% occurring once; the ten biggest clones make up around 21%. The material sequenced was PBMCs, taken after 24 months of ibrutinib treatment. Receptors were obtained from a human donor with chronic lymphocytic leukemia.

The chain combines TRBV7-2 with TRBJ2-7, with 9 nucleotides matching TRBD2. The junction had 8 bases not matched to a gene; V was cut back by 1 base and J by 7 bases. The CDR3 sequence is 15 residues long. Germline CDR1 SGHTA, CDR2 FQGNSA. CDR3 loop: CASSLVGSGGGEQYV. The CDR3 nucleotides read TGTGCCAGCAGCTTAGTAGGTAGCGGGGGCGGTGAGCAGTACGTC.

The chain couples TRBV11-2 to TRBJ1-1, with D possibly matching TRBD1 (6 bases). V lost 8 bases and J lost 1, with 14 bases in between. Looked up from germline, CDR1 is SGHAT and CDR2 is FQNNGV. The CDR3 consists of 14 residues. The CDR3 region is CASVLTQGNTEAFF. As DNA, the CDR3 is TGTGCCAGCGTCCTCACACAGGGGAACACTGAAGCTTTCTTT.

This chain links TRBV28 with TRBJ2-7; D is possibly TRBD1 (5 bases). The CDR3 has 14 residues. The germline CDR1 and CDR2 sequences are MDHEN and SYDVKM. Trimming pared 4 bases from V and 2 bases from J, leaving 12 bases between. The CDR3 protein is CASSSRQTAYEQYF. As DNA, the CDR3 is TGTGCCAGCAGTTCACGACAGACAGCCTACGAGCAGTACTTC.

J is TRBJ2-2 and V is TRBV7-6; TRBD2 might be the D (6 bases). Germline lookup yields CDR1 SGHVS and CDR2 FNYEAQ. The CDR3 length is 14 residues. V lost 5 bases to trimming and J lost 6 bases, with 13 bases between them. The CDR3 loop reads CASSPTSFAGELFF. In DNA form, the CDR3 reads TGTGCCAGCAGCCCGACTAGTTTCGCCGGGGAGCTGTTTTTT. The full variable domain, in which reference TRBV7-6 and TRBJ2-2 provide the parts outside the CDR3, is GAGVSQSPRYKVTKRGQDVALRCDPISGHVSLYWYRQALGQGPEFLTYFNYEAQQDKSGLPNDRFSAERPEGSISTLTIQRTEQRDSAMYRCASSPTSFAGELFFGEGSRLTVL.

The chain couples TRBV18 to TRBJ1-1; 12 bases agree with TRBD1. CDR1 and CDR2 from the germline V gene are KGHSH and LQKENI. Trimming removed 3 bases from V and 10 bases from J; junction bases left unmatched: 6. This CDR3 is 14 amino acids long. CDR3 sequence reads: CASSPGQGALGAFF. In DNA form, the CDR3 reads TGTGCCAGCTCACCGGGACAGGGGGCGCTTGGAGCTTTCTTT.

This chain uses TRBV6-5 with TRBJ2-5; either TRBD1 or TRBD2 may fit D (5 bases each). CDR3 length: 15 residues. Deletions cut 0 bases from V and 1 base from J, with 9 bases between. In germline, CDR1 is MNHEY, CDR2 SVGAGI. CDR3 sequence (DNA): TGTGCCAGCAGTTACTCGGGGACCGCCCAAGAGACCCAGTACTTC. It encodes CASSYSGTAQETQYF.

The sample holds many counts of this clone. J is TRBJ1-6 and V is TRBV4-1, with 9 bases identical to TRBD1. The CDR3 consists of 17 residues. Germline values: CDR1 MGHRA, CDR2 YSYEKL. J lost 1 base, V lost 0 bases, and 1 base had no gene match. The CDR3 coding sequence is TGCGCCAGCAGCCAAGAGGGACAGGGTTCCTATAATTCACCCCTCCACTTT. Translating gives CASSQEGQGSYNSPLHF.

This clone was seen only a few times. The junction does not match germline at one end; this may be a read error. CDR3 in DNA: TGTGCCAGCAGCGTAGCGGGGGATAGGGAGACCCAGTACTTC. It encodes CASSVAGDRETQYF. This chain links TRBV7-7 with TRBJ2-5; 9 bases fit TRBD2. CDR3 length equals 14 residues. Germline assignment: CDR1 SSHAT and CDR2 FNYEAQ (reference sequence).

In its sample, this clone was seen many times. The J gene is TRBJ2-7, the V gene TRBV27, with 8 bases that match TRBD2. Germline V lookup: CDR1 MNHEY, CDR2 SMNVEV (reference sequence). This CDR3 is built from 14 residues. V lost 4 bases and J lost 3; bases outside the gene matches: 5. The chain's CDR3 is CASSSGTRYYEQYF. In DNA, the CDR3 is TGTGCCAGCAGTTCCGGGACTAGATACTACGAGCAGTACTTC.

This clone has ten or more counts. The genes are TRBV2 and TRBJ1-2, with D uncertain. The length of the CDR3 is 13 residues. Trimming removed 2 bases from V and 8 bases from J, with 12 bases in between. CDR1 is SNHLY, CDR2 FYNNEI, per germline. The CDR3 sequence is CASSEWGEEGYTF. The CDR3 region has the DNA TGTGCCAGCAGTGAATGGGGTGAGGAGGGCTACACCTTC.

The V gene is TRBV4-1, the J gene TRBJ2-7; D is unresolved. Trimming pared 0 bases from V and 2 bases from J, leaving 11 bases between. The CDR3 runs 15 residues. The germline CDR1 and CDR2 sequences are MGHRA and YSYEKL. Here the CDR3 reads CASSQEPGSPYEQYF. The DNA for the CDR3 is TGCGCCAGCAGCCAAGAGCCGGGCAGTCCCTACGAGCAGTACTTC.

The chain has TRBV2 and TRBJ2-4; possible D gene TRBD2, 5 bases. V was shortened by 2 bases and J by 1 base, with 18 bases between the two germline ends. This CDR3 has 18 amino acids. Germline loops: CDR1 SNHLY, CDR2 FYNNEI. DNA for the CDR3: TGTGCCAGCAGTGAACGCGGCACGAGGGATTTGGCCAAAAACATTCAGTACTTC. It specifies CASSERGTRDLAKNIQYF.

This clone has a handful of counts. V and J are TRBV5-1 and TRBJ2-2, with TRBD2 identical over 11 bases. J lost 4 bases, V lost 2 bases, and 4 bases had no gene match. This CDR3 spans 16 amino acids. Germline CDR1 is SGHRS and CDR2 is YFSETQ. The CDR3 coding sequence is TGCGCCAGCAGCTTCGCGACTAGCGGGGCCACCGGGGAGCTGTTTTTT. Its translation is CASSFATSGATGELFF.

This clone was seen only a few times. This sequence joins TRBV7-9 and TRBJ1-4, with TRBD1 identical over 11 bases. Per the germline V gene, CDR1 is SEHNR and CDR2 is FQNEAQ (reference sequence). Germline trimming cut 4 bases from V and 8 bases from J; bases unmatched to any gene: 9. This CDR3 comprises 16 residues. The CDR3: CASSSTDRGRREKLFF. CDR3 DNA sequence: TGTGCCAGCAGCTCCACGGACAGGGGGCGAAGGGAAAAACTGTTTTTT.

This clone was counted at least ten times. The chain carries TRBV27 and TRBJ2-1; D may be TRBD2 (5 bases). Trimming removed 3 bases at V and 6 bases at J, with 9 bases between. Germline V gives CDR1 MNHEY, CDR2 SMNVEV (reference sequence). CDR3 length: 13 residues. The CDR3 protein is CASSFSSLNEQFF. The CDR3 region has the DNA TGTGCCAGCAGTTTCTCTAGCCTCAATGAGCAGTTCTTC.

The chain couples TRBV5-6 to TRBJ1-2; D remains ambiguous. The germline gives CDR1 SGHDT, CDR2 YYEEEE. The CDR3 covers 12 residues. V was cut by 4 bases and J by 4 bases, with 8 bases left in between. CDR3 sequence: CASSLSSYGYTF. The CDR3 coding sequence is TGTGCCAGCAGCCTCAGTTCCTATGGCTACACCTTC.

This sequence joins TRBV11-1 and TRBJ2-1; 7 nucleotides match TRBD2. The germline CDR1 and CDR2 sequences are SGHAT and FQDESV (reference sequence). V shed 2 bases and J 6 bases; nucleotides not matched to a gene: 7. The CDR3 consists of 15 residues. The DNA of the CDR3 is TGTGCCAGCAGCTTAAGTGGCGGGAGCTCCAATGAGCAGTTCTTC. Protein sequence: CASSLSGGSSNEQFF.

The count of this clone is one. The chain carries TRBV5-1 and TRBJ2-3; TRBD2 matches 9 bases. Looked up from germline, CDR1 is SGHRS and CDR2 is YFSETQ. The CDR3 runs 23 residues. V lost 0 bases and J lost 1; bases outside the gene matches: 24. CDR3 bases: TGCGCCAGCAGCTTGGGACCCCGGACGGTAGCGGGAGCTGCCAGCCCCCGCACAGATACGCAGTATTTT. Translation gives CASSLGPRTVAGAASPRTDTQYF.

The chain joins TRBV4-1 to TRBJ2-1; D is possibly TRBD1 (5 bases). The V end lost 0 bases, the J end lost 6 bases, and 12 bases lay between the germline ends. The CDR3 consists of 15 residues. The germline CDR1 and CDR2 sequences are MGHRA and YSYEKL. As DNA, the CDR3 is TGCGCCAGCAGCCAAGAGGGTTACCAGGGCAATGAGCAGTTCTTC. Residues: CASSQEGYQGNEQFF.

This clone was seen more than once but under ten times. This chain uses TRBV7-2 with TRBJ1-2; the D gene is possibly TRBD1 (6 bases). CDR1 and CDR2 from the germline V gene are SGHTA and FQGNSA. The CDR3 sequence is 16 residues long. Trimming removed 5 bases at V and 4 bases at J, with 20 bases between. CDR3 amino acids: CASSLGIWGQGYGYTF. In DNA form, the CDR3 reads TGTGCCAGCAGCCTAGGGATTTGGGGGCAAGGCTATGGCTACACCTTC.

This clone appeared a few times. The CDR3 region is CASSYSAASYEQYV. For the CDR3, the DNA is TGTGCCAGCAGTTACTCGGCTGCTTCCTACGAGCAGTACGTC. The rearrangement uses TRBV6-5 and TRBJ2-7; D call uncertain. The germline gives CDR1 MNHEY, CDR2 SVGAGI. The germline V and J ends were trimmed by 0 bases and 1 base, with 7 bases remaining between them. This CDR3 is built from 14 residues.

This clone was seen many times. V is TRBV6-5 and J is TRBJ2-3; TRBD1 or TRBD2 may be the D gene (5 bases each). V was trimmed by 1 base and J by 0 bases, leaving 8 bases between them. The V gene's germline CDR1 is MNHEY and CDR2 SVGAGI. There are 15 residues in the CDR3. This CDR3 is CASSYYGASTDTQYF. Written as DNA, the CDR3 is TGTGCCAGCAGTTACTACGGGGCTAGCACAGATACGCAGTATTTT.

The rearrangement links TRBV6-1 to TRBJ2-5; D is perhaps TRBD1 or TRBD2 (5 bases each). This CDR3 contains 14 residues. V dropped 7 bases and J dropped 2 bases, with 14 bases sitting between them. Germline lookup yields CDR1 MNHNS and CDR2 SASEGT. CDR3 in amino acids: CASKTVRRQETQYF. The CDR3 bases are TGTGCCAGCAAGACAGTCAGGAGGCAAGAGACCCAGTACTTC.